The rows below give T cell receptor beta chains drawn from one sample of a study of T cell changes during pregnancy in multiple sclerosis. The data were produced by immunoSEQ multiplex PCR, yet TCRdb's version contains in-frame clones alone and is incomplete. Here the sample spans more than 35,000 clones, 90% to 95% being singletons. The sample here was CD4+ T cells from peripheral blood mononuclear cells, taken in the second trimester of pregnancy. The receptors shown here come from a female donor with multiple sclerosis, enrolled in a pregnancy study. Each CDR3 is given with its conserved first and last residue. Fields, in order: J gene, D gene, clone size, V gene, CDR3 protein, CDR3 DNA. A D gene is named only where the DNA matches it firmly. Only some rows state a clone size, as once, few, many or a class for expanded clones.

>TRBJ2-1|-|-|TRBV6-6
CASRGGGGDYKQFF
TGTGCCAGCAGGGGCGGCGGAGGGGATTACAAGCAGTTCTTC
>TRBJ1-4|TRBD1|-|TRBV19
CASSSWTGGDEKLFF
TGTGCCAGTAGTTCCTGGACAGGCGGGGATGAAAAACTGTTTTTT
>TRBJ1-2|TRBD1|-|TRBV2
CASSPTGGRGYGYTF
TGTGCCAGCAGCCCGACAGGGGGTCGGGGCTATGGCTACACCTTC
>TRBJ1-3|-|-|TRBV5-1
CASSSGPGVDTIYF
TGCGCCAGCAGCTCGGGACCAGGGGTTGACACCATATATTTT
>TRBJ1-3|-|-|TRBV29-1
CSARQSSGNTIYF
TGCAGCGCGCGGCAGTCCTCTGGAAACACCATATATTTT
>TRBJ2-5|TRBD2|-|TRBV7-2
CASSLVTGGPETQYF
TGTGCCAGCAGCTTAGTGACGGGGGGGCCCGAGACCCAGTACTTC
>TRBJ1-1|-|-|TRBV27
CASGSPWGRTEAFF
TGTGCCAGCGGCTCTCCTTGGGGGCGCACTGAAGCTTTCTTT
>TRBJ1-5|TRBD1|-|TRBV5-1
CASSPGQGTEGQPQHF
TGCGCCAGCAGCCCGGGACAGGGGACCGAAGGTCAGCCCCAGCATTTT
>TRBJ1-1|-|once|TRBV10-3
CAISGEYTEAFF
TGTGCCATCAGTGGAGAGTACACTGAAGCTTTCTTT
>TRBJ2-4|-|once|TRBV2
CASSPSSFRRAKNIQYF
TGTGCCAGCAGCCCGTCCTCGTTTCGGCGGGCCAAAAACATTCAGTACTTC
>TRBJ1-2|-|-|TRBV18
CASSPGGGRNDGYTF
TGTGCCAGCTCACCAGGGGGCGGCAGGAATGATGGCTACACCTTC
>TRBJ2-1|TRBD1|-|TRBV7-2
CASSPDRGSYNEQFF
TGTGCCAGCAGCCCCGACAGGGGCTCCTACAATGAGCAGTTCTTC
>TRBJ1-2|-|once|TRBV30
CALEQGFRNYGYTF
TGTGCCTTGGAGCAGGGATTCCGTAACTATGGCTACACCTTC
>TRBJ1-2|TRBD1|-|TRBV5-6
CASRRQGANNYGYTF
TGTGCCAGCAGGAGACAGGGGGCGAATAACTATGGCTACACCTTC
>TRBJ2-7|TRBD1|-|TRBV27
CASSFRGTGLYEQYF
TGTGCCAGCAGTTTCCGCGGGACAGGGCTCTACGAGCAGTACTTC
>TRBJ1-1|TRBD1|-|TRBV19
CASSIQGDFTEAFF
TGTGCCAGTAGTATCCAGGGGGACTTCACTGAAGCTTTCTTT
>TRBJ1-2|TRBD1|-|TRBV6-6
CASSSYDRVYGYTF
TGTGCCAGCAGTTCGTACGACAGGGTCTATGGCTACACCTTC
>TRBJ2-1|TRBD1|-|TRBV18
CASSPIQGSSYNEQFF
TGTGCCAGCTCACCAATACAGGGGAGCTCCTACAATGAGCAGTTCTTC
>TRBJ1-4|TRBD1|-|TRBV5-1
CASRTGSTEKLFF
TGCGCCAGCAGGACAGGGTCTACTGAAAAACTGTTTTTT
>TRBJ2-7|-|-|TRBV5-1
CASSPGLSWDEQYF
TGCGCCAGCAGCCCAGGACTATCGTGGGACGAGCAGTACTTC
>TRBJ2-1|-|-|TRBV5-5
CASSGRELYNEQFF
TGTGCCAGCAGCGGGCGGGAACTATACAATGAGCAGTTCTTC
>TRBJ1-1|-|-|TRBV11-3
CASSLEGGTEAFF
TGTGCCAGCAGCTTAGAGGGGGGCACTGAAGCTTTCTTT
>TRBJ2-1|-|-|TRBV11-1
CASSLQIRRGEQFF
TGTGCCAGCAGCTTACAGATTAGGCGCGGTGAGCAGTTCTTC
>TRBJ2-2|-|once|TRBV6-4
CASSAGTNTGELFF
TGTGCCAGCAGCGCCGGGACTAACACCGGGGAGCTGTTTTTT
>TRBJ1-2|-|once|TRBV7-8
CASSPLVGPWGYTF
TGTGCCAGCAGCCCACTAGTTGGCCCTTGGGGCTACACCTTC
>TRBJ1-2|TRBD1|-|TRBV6-1
CASSSPPGTDYGYTF
TGTGCCAGCAGTTCGCCCCCCGGGACAGACTATGGCTACACCTTC
>TRBJ2-7|-|-|TRBV6-5
CASTSLAHEQYF
TGTGCCAGCACCTCTCTAGCCCACGAGCAGTACTTC
>TRBJ2-3|TRBD2|-|TRBV30
CAWERERGYTQYF
TGTGCCTGGGAGCGGGAGAGGGGGTATACGCAGTATTTT
>TRBJ2-2|-|-|TRBV19
CASSIGRGDTGELFF
TGTGCCAGTAGTATTGGCAGGGGGGACACCGGGGAGCTGTTTTTT
>TRBJ2-3|TRBD2|-|TRBV6-1
CASGRGRDSTDTQYF
TGTGCCAGCGGACGAGGGAGGGATAGCACAGATACGCAGTATTTT
>TRBJ2-2|-|-|TRBV30
CAWSRVTVGKNTGELFF
TGTGCCTGGAGTAGAGTTACAGTCGGCAAGAACACCGGGGAGCTGTTTTTT
>TRBJ2-7|-|-|TRBV19
CASSIQGLRVSSYEQYF
TGTGCCAGTAGTATCCAGGGACTGAGGGTGAGCTCCTACGAGCAGTACTTC
>TRBJ1-3|TRBD1|-|TRBV11-2
CASSLYDRAPYF
TGTGCCAGCAGCTTATATGACAGGGCCCCTTATTTT
>TRBJ2-5|-|-|TRBV30
CAWSVGRRQETQYF
TGTGCCTGGAGTGTAGGGAGGAGGCAAGAGACCCAGTACTTC
>TRBJ1-2|TRBD1|-|TRBV5-1
CASSLEVTGDGYTF
TGCGCCAGCAGCTTGGAGGTGACAGGGGATGGCTACACCTTC
>TRBJ2-1|TRBD1|-|TRBV6-1
CASSGDADRSYNEQFF
TGTGCCAGCAGTGGAGACGCGGACAGGTCCTACAATGAGCAGTTCTTC
>TRBJ1-5|-|-|TRBV5-1
CASSLWGGDSNQPQHF
TGCGCCAGCAGCTTGTGGGGGGGAGACAGCAATCAGCCCCAGCATTTT
>TRBJ2-1|TRBD2|-|TRBV6-1
CASSEAQSGRVYNEQFF
TGTGCCAGCAGTGAAGCCCAAAGCGGGAGGGTATACAATGAGCAGTTCTTC
>TRBJ1-4|-|-|TRBV6-5
CATYDAGEKLFF
TGTGCCACCTACGATGCAGGGGAAAAACTGTTTTTT
>TRBJ1-2|-|-|TRBV5-6
CASSLDRVAGGYTF
TGTGCCAGCAGCTTGGACAGGGTGGCGGGTGGCTACACCTTC
>TRBJ2-2|-|-|TRBV7-2
CASSHSGSNTGELFF
TGTGCCAGCAGCCATTCAGGGTCGAACACCGGGGAGCTGTTTTTT
>TRBJ2-7|-|-|TRBV7-8
CASTSRRGALKTYEQYF
TGTGCCAGCACCTCACGACGGGGGGCCCTCAAAACCTACGAGCAGTACTTC
>TRBJ2-7|TRBD1|-|TRBV2
CASRNRGDSYEQYF
TGTGCCAGCAGAAACAGGGGCGACAGCTACGAGCAGTACTTC
>TRBJ1-6|TRBD1|-|TRBV5-1
CASSPWTGASPLHF
TGCGCCAGCAGCCCATGGACAGGCGCTTCACCCCTCCACTTT
>TRBJ2-2|-|-|TRBV7-9
CASSRLQNTGELFF
TGTGCCAGCAGCCGCTTACAGAACACCGGGGAGCTGTTTTTT
>TRBJ2-2|-|-|TRBV19
CASSLTGSGGELFF
TGTGCCAGTAGTTTGACGGGGTCGGGCGGGGAGCTGTTTTTT
>TRBJ2-1|-|-|TRBV18
CASSGGQSNEQFF
TGTGCCAGCTCCGGGGGGCAATCAAATGAGCAGTTCTTC
>TRBJ2-1|-|once|TRBV5-4
CASSLPTGYNEQFF
TGTGCCAGCAGCTTGCCGACTGGCTACAATGAGCAGTTCTTC
>TRBJ2-7|-|-|TRBV7-9
CASSQAPGFYEQYF
TGTGCCAGCAGCCAAGCCCCGGGATTCTACGAGCAGTACTTC
>TRBJ1-1|-|-|TRBV18
CASSPGEGEFTEAFF
TGTGCCAGCTCACCCGGTGAGGGGGAGTTCACTGAAGCTTTCTTT
>TRBJ1-5|-|-|TRBV5-6
CASSLAGGLQPQHF
TGTGCCAGCAGCTTAGCGGGGGGCCTTCAGCCCCAGCATTTT
>TRBJ1-1|-|once|TRBV4-3
CASSQDRANTEAFF
TGCGCCAGCAGCCAAGACAGGGCGAACACTGAAGCTTTCTTT
>TRBJ1-5|-|-|TRBV6-4
CASSSQAYNQPQHF
TGTGCCAGCAGCTCACAGGCGTACAATCAGCCCCAGCATTTT
>TRBJ2-6|TRBD2|-|TRBV5-1
CASSLTSGSSGANVLTF
TGCGCCAGCAGCTTGACTAGCGGGAGCTCTGGGGCCAACGTCCTGACTTTC
>TRBJ1-1|TRBD1|-|TRBV7-6
CASSLRWYTGGGTEAFF
TGTGCCAGCAGCTTACGCTGGTATACAGGGGGGGGCACTGAAGCTTTCTTT